Listed below are T cell receptor beta chains from one sample, sequenced in a study of blood T cell repertoires in COVID-19. Measured with immunoSEQ multiplex PCR; TCRdb has only the in-frame clones, and not every one. This repertoire shows around 250,000 clones, about four fifths found once; its top ten account for about 3%. The sample consisted of peripheral blood. These receptors originate from a woman aged 18-35 years with acute or convalescent COVID-19. Both conserved end residues are part of each CDR3. A D gene is named only where the DNA matches it firmly. Not every row has a clone size; where given, it reads once, few, many or a size class.

TRBV4-1,TRBJ2-3,TRBD2,NA,TGCGCCAGCACCACACTAGCGGGAGACGAGGATACGCAGTATTTT,CASTTLAGDEDTQYF
TRBV7-2,TRBJ2-5,TRBD2,NA,TGTGCCAGCAGCTTAGTCGGGGTCGGGGGGACCTTCGCGGAGACCCAGTACTTC,CASSLVGVGGTFAETQYF
TRBV5-3,TRBJ2-1,NA,NA,TGTGCCAGAAGCGGGGACTCGAGCTACAATGAGCAGTTCTTC,CARSGDSSYNEQFF
TRBV7-8,TRBJ1-3,NA,NA,TGTGCCAGCAGCTTAGCGAGAGGAGTTTCTGGAAACACCATATATTTT,CASSLARGVSGNTIYF
TRBV19,TRBJ2-3,TRBD1,NA,TGTGCCAGTAGTATAGGGACAGGGGGCACAGATACGCAGTATTTT,CASSIGTGGTDTQYF
TRBV4-2,TRBJ2-3,NA,NA,TGTGCCAGCAGCCAAGGAGGCCAGAGCACAGATACGCAGTATTTT,CASSQGGQSTDTQYF
TRBV7-3,TRBJ2-5,NA,NA,TGTGCCAGCAGCTTATCAGGGGGGGAGACCCAGTACTTC,CASSLSGGETQYF
TRBV27,TRBJ1-2,NA,NA,TGTGCCAGCAGTTTATCTCTTAGGGCAGGGGTTCTGGGCTACACCTTC,CASSLSLRAGVLGYTF
TRBV7-8,TRBJ2-7,NA,few,TGTGCCAGCAGCCCCAGGTATCCCTACGAGCAGTACTTC,CASSPRYPYEQYF
TRBV18,TRBJ2-7,NA,NA,TGTGCCAGCTCACCCCGGGGACTTCCCCCCGAATACGAGCAGTACTTC,CASSPRGLPPEYEQYF
TRBV5-6,TRBJ1-1,NA,NA,TGTGCCAGCACCGAGGCAATGAACACTGAAGCTTTCTTT,CASTEAMNTEAFF
TRBV28,TRBJ2-7,TRBD1,NA,TGTGCCAGCAGTTTAGTGGGACAGGGCTACGAGCAGTACTTC,CASSLVGQGYEQYF
TRBV6-5,TRBJ2-3,TRBD1,NA,TGTGCCAGCAGTCCCGGGGACAGGGAGGCAGATACGCAGTATTTT,CASSPGDREADTQYF